This entry lists 32 T cell receptor beta chains sequenced from one sample in a study of naive and memory T cell subsets. Study-wide results and limits: Especially in CD8 cells, naive repertoires contained a few larger clonotypes, possibly CD45RA-re-expressing memory cells.

Antigens of these TCRs are unknown. The beta constant-region primer was an equimolar mix of two oligonucleotides covering TRBC1 and TRBC2. Nested alpha and beta constant-region primers with the SP2 primer drove four PCR rounds on ligated cDNA. In TCRdb, the UMI-ligation and nested PCR reads were re-called with MiXCR into one record per CDR3 protein. The data contain under 150,000 distinct CDR3 sequences, approximately 21% of them seen just once; the ten biggest clones take up about 0.57%. The source material was naive CD8+ T cells from blood. The receptors here all came from a human donor in good health.

The V and J genes are TRBV7-8 and TRBJ1-2, with TRBD1 matching 7 bases. The CDR3 loop spans 15 amino acids. V shed 4 bases and J 7 bases; nucleotides not matched to a gene: 12. The V gene's germline CDR1 is SGHVS and CDR2 FQNEAQ. The CDR3 region is CASSSLTGPTAGYTF. Here the CDR3 DNA reads TGTGCCAGCAGCTCTCTGACAGGGCCCACAGCTGGCTACACCTTC.

In this sample, this clonotype turned up many times. V gene TRBV28 combines with J gene TRBJ2-5, with 14 bases fitting TRBD2. Germline-derived CDR1 and CDR2 are MDHEN and SYDVKM. The CDR3 has 17 amino acids. The junction had 9 bases not matched to a gene; V was cut back by 5 bases and J by 4 bases. CDR3 bases: TGTGCCAGCAGTCTTCCCGGGACTAGCGGGAGACTAGAGACCCAGTACTTC. This sequence encodes CASSLPGTSGRLETQYF. Filled out from reference TRBV28 and TRBJ2-5, the complete variable domain reads DVKVTQSSRYLVKRTGEKVFLECVQDMDHENMFWYRQDPGLGLRLIYFSYDVKMKEKGDIPEGYSVSREKKERFSLILESASTNQTSMYLCASSLPGTSGRLETQYFGPGTRLLVL.

This clonotype showed up just a few times. The chain recombines TRBV4-1 with TRBJ2-7; 7 nucleotides match TRBD2. With 0 bases clipped from V and 3 bases from J, the junction kept 8 bases outside the gene matches. CDR1 is MGHRA, CDR2 YSYEKL, per germline. The length of the CDR3 is 16 residues. The CDR3 DNA is TGCGCCAGCAGCCAAGAAGCGCAGGCTAGCGGCTACGAGCAGTACTTC. It translates to CASSQEAQASGYEQYF.

This chain links TRBV11-2 with TRBJ1-1; D gene ambiguous. This CDR3 has 14 residues. V dropped 5 bases and J dropped 6 bases, with 16 bases sitting between them. Per germline, CDR1 SGHAT and CDR2 FQNNGV. The CDR3, as DNA: TGTGCCAGCAGCCACATGTCAGGTGCCCCTGAAGCTTTCTTT. Its protein is CASSHMSGAPEAFF.

There are a few counts of this clonotype. This chain uses TRBV4-3 with TRBJ2-3, with 8 bases that match TRBD2. The V gene's germline CDR1 is LGHNA and CDR2 YSLEER. With 0 bases clipped from V and 1 base from J, the junction kept 0 bases outside the gene matches. The CDR3 contains 15 residues. The CDR3 sequence: CASSQDGGGTDTQYF. The CDR3, as DNA: TGCGCCAGCAGCCAAGACGGGGGGGGCACAGATACGCAGTATTTT.

This clonotype was picked up a small number of times. This chain joins TRBV7-9 and TRBJ2-4; D call uncertain. Germline V CDR1 and CDR2: SEHNR, FQNEAQ (reference sequence). V was cut by 5 bases and J by 4 bases, with 18 bases left in between. The CDR3 has 16 amino acids. The CDR3 nucleotides are TGTGCCAGCAGCGGTTTGGGAATCGATCTGAAAAACATTCAGTACTTC. This translates into CASSGLGIDLKNIQYF.

This clonotype came up a few times. The CDR3 sequence: CASSYMNTGELFF. DNA for the CDR3: TGTGCCAGCAGCTATATGAACACCGGGGAGCTGTTTTTT. This chain links TRBV7-6 with TRBJ2-2, with D hard to call. The V gene's germline CDR1 is SGHVS and CDR2 FNYEAQ. There are 13 residues in the CDR3. Trimming cost V 4 bases and J 1 base, with 4 bases left between them.

The chain links TRBV6-2 or TRBV6-3 to TRBJ2-7, with 10 bases that match TRBD2. Per germline, CDR1 MNHEY and CDR2 SVGEGT. Trimming took 6 bases from V and 6 from J; bases not matched to a gene: 8. The CDR3 runs to 14 residues. This CDR3 reads CASRAGLAFPEQYF. CDR3 coding DNA: TGTGCCAGCAGAGCGGGACTAGCGTTCCCCGAGCAGTACTTC.

This clonotype has a handful of counts. The V call is TRBV28, the J call TRBJ2-7; D may correspond to TRBD1 or TRBD2 (5 bases each). CDR1 is MDHEN and CDR2 is SYDVKM in the germline V gene. V was trimmed by 5 bases and J by 0 bases, leaving 20 bases between them. There are 17 residues in the CDR3. The CDR3 DNA reads TGTGCCAGCAGTGCGGCCGGGACGCAGCTTAGCTCCTACGAGCAGTACTTC. This encodes CASSAAGTQLSSYEQYF. The whole variable domain, remainder taken from reference TRBV28 and TRBJ2-7, is DVKVTQSSRYLVKRTGEKVFLECVQDMDHENMFWYRQDPGLGLRLIYFSYDVKMKEKGDIPEGYSVSREKKERFSLILESASTNQTSMYLCASSAAGTQLSSYEQYFGPGTRLTVT.

In its sample, this clonotype was seen a few times. The chain is built from TRBV28 and TRBJ2-7; D might be TRBD1 or TRBD2, each matching 5 bases. The length of the CDR3 is 18 residues. V lost 5 bases, J lost 0 bases, and 23 bases lay in between. From germline, CDR1 is MDHEN and CDR2 SYDVKM. CDR3 in amino acids: CASSPREPDTVSSYEQYF. For the CDR3, the DNA is TGTGCCAGCAGTCCAAGGGAGCCGGACACCGTGAGCTCCTACGAGCAGTACTTC.

Only a few counts were recorded for this clonotype. This sequence joins TRBV29-1 and TRBJ2-7, with 10 bases matching TRBD1. The J segment lost 6 bases and the V segment lost 3 bases, leaving 8 bases of the junction unmatched. This CDR3 is 14 amino acids long. The germline V gene encodes CDR1 SQVTM and CDR2 ANQGSEA. CDR3 sequence (DNA): TGCAGCGTTGATCTGACAGGGGGCTCTGGCGAGCAGTACTTC. Its protein is CSVDLTGGSGEQYF.

The rearrangement uses TRBV13 and TRBJ2-7; unclear D gene. CDR1 is PRHDT and CDR2 is FYEKMQ in the germline V gene (reference sequence). CDR3 size: 19 residues. Between the trimmed V and J ends, which lost 5 bases and 4 bases, there was a span of 30 bases. The CDR3 DNA follows: TGTGCCAGCAGCCAGTTTGCGGCAGGATCCTTCGCCACTATTTACGAGCAGTACTTC. Its protein is CASSQFAAGSFATIYEQYF.

The table lists this clonotype with a few counts. The CDR3 here is CASSLYPWGPGELFF. CDR3 sequence (DNA): TGTGCCAGCAGTTTATACCCATGGGGGCCCGGGGAGCTGTTTTTT. The rearrangement joins TRBV28 to TRBJ2-2; perhaps TRBD1 as D (6 bases). The CDR3 covers 15 residues. V shed 1 base and J shed 6 bases, with 12 bases lying between them. The germline V gene has CDR1 MDHEN and CDR2 SYDVKM. Using reference TRBV28 and TRBJ2-2 for the parts outside the CDR3, the full variable domain is DVKVTQSSRYLVKRTGEKVFLECVQDMDHENMFWYRQDPGLGLRLIYFSYDVKMKEKGDIPEGYSVSREKKERFSLILESASTNQTSMYLCASSLYPWGPGELFFGEGSRLTVL.

The table lists this clonotype with a few counts. The chain has TRBV6-5 and TRBJ2-2, with TRBD2 matching over 8 bases. The CDR3 spans 14 residues. J gave up 6 bases and V 5 bases, and 5 bases lay outside the gene matches. CDR1 MNHEY and CDR2 SVGAGI come from the germline V gene. CDR3 in DNA: TGTGCCAGCAGTATCGGGGGGGCGGCCGGGGAGCTGTTTTTT. Translation gives CASSIGGAAGELFF.

V gene TRBV11-2 combines with J gene TRBJ1-2; D gene uncertain. Germline V gene sequence: CDR1 SGHAT, CDR2 FQNNGV. The CDR3 is 16 amino acids. V lost 2 bases and J lost 0, with 13 bases in between. This chain's CDR3 is CASSLRLQPTNYGYTF. In nucleotides, the CDR3 is TGTGCCAGCAGCTTAAGACTCCAACCCACTAACTATGGCTACACCTTC.

Only a few counts were recorded for this clonotype. This chain uses TRBV11-1 with TRBJ1-4; D uncertain. CDR3 size: 16 residues. Germline values: CDR1 SGHAT, CDR2 FQDESV (reference sequence). V dropped 1 base and J dropped 3 bases, with 12 bases sitting between them. CDR3 sequence reads: CASSLVAWVANEKLFF. As DNA, the CDR3 is TGTGCCAGCAGCTTAGTCGCGTGGGTCGCTAATGAAAAACTGTTTTTT.

The chain employs TRBV5-1 and TRBJ2-4; no definite D call. The CDR3 is made up of 13 amino acids. Looked up from germline, CDR1 is SGHRS and CDR2 is YFSETQ. The V and J ends lost 0 bases and 5 bases respectively, with 6 bases between them. The CDR3 coding sequence is TGCGCCAGCAGCTTGGTTGGCGAAAACATTCAGTACTTC. Translation: CASSLVGENIQYF.

This rearrangement joins TRBV28 to TRBJ2-7, with D possibly matching TRBD1 (5 bases). The ends were cut back, 9 bases at V and 3 bases at J, with 18 bases in the middle. Per the germline V gene, CDR1 is MDHEN and CDR2 is SYDVKM. The CDR3 has 14 residues. The CDR3 loop is CASYSLSGFYEQYF. Written as DNA, the CDR3 is TGTGCCAGTTATTCTCTGTCAGGGTTCTACGAGCAGTACTTC.

This chain joins TRBV11-2 and TRBJ2-3, with 7 bases identical to TRBD2. V lost 1 base to trimming and J lost 9 bases; unmatched junction nucleotides: 7. CDR1 and CDR2 from the germline V gene are SGHAT and FQNNGV. This CDR3 comprises 14 residues. CDR3 in DNA: TGTGCCAGCAGCTTAGGTGGGGGGGATGACACGCAGTATTTT. This sequence encodes CASSLGGGDDTQYF.

This clonotype was seen more than once but under ten times. The rearrangement uses TRBV27 and TRBJ2-7; D remains unclear. Trimming took 5 bases from V and 7 from J, leaving 12 bases between them. This CDR3 is 12 amino acids long. Germline V gene sequence: CDR1 MNHEY, CDR2 SMNVEV (reference sequence). Here the CDR3 reads CASSPDEKEQYF. The DNA for the CDR3 is TGTGCCAGCAGTCCGGACGAAAAAGAGCAGTACTTC.

This clonotype was observed a few times. The rearrangement links TRBV4-3 to TRBJ2-7; 7 bases are a match to TRBD1. Germline assignment: CDR1 LGHNA and CDR2 YSLEER. The CDR3 has 17 amino acids. After removal of 0 bases from V and 0 bases from J, the junction contained 8 bases not matched to a gene. The CDR3 loop reads CASSQDVGGEISYEQYF. The CDR3 DNA reads TGCGCCAGCAGCCAAGATGTAGGGGGCGAAATCTCCTACGAGCAGTACTTC.

The chain couples TRBV28 to TRBJ1-3, with D possibly being TRBD1 (5 bases). CDR1 and CDR2 from the germline V gene are MDHEN and SYDVKM. V was shortened by 6 bases and J by 0 bases, with 21 bases between the two germline ends. The CDR3 consists of 18 residues. As DNA, the CDR3 is TGTGCCAGCAGGGAAGGCCGGGACCGAGGAAACTCTGGAAACACCATATATTTT. Its protein product is CASREGRDRGNSGNTIYF.

This clonotype was detected ten times or more. V gene TRBV12-5 combines with J gene TRBJ2-7, with 7 bases that match TRBD1. CDR3 size: 18 residues. V shed 3 bases, J shed 0 bases, and the junction held 14 bases outside the gene matches. Germline V gives CDR1 LGHNT, CDR2 FRNRAP. CDR3 sequence: CASGLTLTGVAYSYEQYF. Written as DNA, the CDR3 is TGTGCTAGTGGTTTAACACTAACAGGGGTGGCCTACTCCTACGAGCAGTACTTC.

This clonotype has just one count. The V call is TRBV14, the J call TRBJ2-3, with 11 nucleotides matching TRBD2. CDR1 and CDR2 from the germline V gene are SGHDN and FVKESK. This CDR3 spans 16 amino acids. Trimming removed 3 bases from V and 1 base from J; junction bases left unmatched: 3. The CDR3 DNA sequence: TGTGCCAGCAGCCAGGGACTAGCGGATGGCACAGATACGCAGTATTTT. This translates into CASSQGLADGTDTQYF. Supplemented by reference TRBV14 and TRBJ2-3, the full variable domain reads EAGVTQFPSHSVIEKGQTVTLRCDPISGHDNLYWYRRVMGKEIKFLLHFVKESKQDESGMPNNRFLAERTGGTYSTLKVQPAELEDSGVYFCASSQGLADGTDTQYFGPGTRLTVL.

This sequence joins TRBV5-4 and TRBJ2-2; D call uncertain. V was cut by 0 bases and J by 6 bases, with 6 bases left in between. There are 13 residues in the CDR3. CDR1 is SGHNT and CDR2 is YYREEE in the germline V gene (reference sequence). CDR3 sequence (DNA): TGTGCCAGCAGCTTGGAAAGTTCCGGGGAGCTGTTTTTT. Encoded protein: CASSLESSGELFF.

The chain combines TRBV9 with TRBJ1-3, with D possibly matching TRBD1 (6 bases). From germline, CDR1 is SGDLS and CDR2 YYNGEE. The CDR3 extends over 15 amino acids. V lost 4 bases and J lost 2, with 13 bases in between. The CDR3 DNA is TGTGCCAGCAGCTCCTGGGGGCACCCTGGAAACACCATATATTTT. Encoded protein: CASSSWGHPGNTIYF.

This clonotype showed up many times. The gene calls are TRBV28 and TRBJ2-1; 13 bases align to TRBD2. This CDR3 comprises 16 residues. With 1 base clipped from V and 8 bases from J, the junction kept 5 bases outside the gene matches. Germline V gene lookup returns CDR1 MDHEN and CDR2 SYDVKM. CDR3: CASSLSGLAGEDEQFF. The CDR3 bases are TGTGCCAGCAGTTTATCAGGACTAGCGGGAGAGGATGAGCAGTTCTTC.

This clonotype was observed a handful of times. This chain uses TRBV6-5 with TRBJ2-1; TRBD2 agrees at 8 bases. J gave up 5 bases and V 3 bases, and 12 bases lay outside the gene matches. The CDR3 extends over 17 amino acids. Germline assignment: CDR1 MNHEY and CDR2 SVGAGI. CDR3 residues: CASSYSPLADRNNEQFF. In DNA, the CDR3 is TGTGCCAGCAGTTATTCTCCACTAGCGGATAGAAACAATGAGCAGTTCTTC.

The gene calls are TRBV28 and TRBJ2-7, with 7 bases identical to TRBD1. The germline V gene has CDR1 MDHEN and CDR2 SYDVKM. Trimming at V came to 7 bases and at J to 3 bases, leaving 9 bases not matched to a gene. The CDR3 loop spans 14 amino acids. CDR3 coding DNA: TGTGCCAGCACCCTAGGGGCAGGGGGCTACGAGCAGTACTTC. Its protein product is CASTLGAGGYEQYF.

This clonotype was observed many times. This chain connects TRBV28 to TRBJ1-1, with no clear D. The germline V and J ends were trimmed by 6 bases and 0 bases, with 5 bases remaining between them. There are 12 residues in the CDR3. The germline V gene encodes CDR1 MDHEN and CDR2 SYDVKM. The CDR3 DNA is TGTGCCAGCAGCTTACTGAACACTGAAGCTTTCTTT. Encoded protein: CASSLLNTEAFF.

In its sample, this clonotype was seen a few times. V usage is TRBV29-1 and J usage is TRBJ2-1; 12 bases line up with TRBD2. V trimming: 2 bases; J trimming: 2 bases; junction bases outside the gene matches: 1. This CDR3 is 15 amino acids long. Germline V CDR1 and CDR2: SQVTM, ANQGSEA. The CDR3 loop is CSVEPSGRAYNEQFF. CDR3 in DNA: TGCAGCGTTGAACCTAGCGGGAGGGCCTACAATGAGCAGTTCTTC.

The chain recombines TRBV28 with TRBJ1-1, with unresolved D. The CDR3 is 13 amino acids. Between the trimmed V and J ends, which lost 4 bases and 2 bases, there was a span of 8 bases. Germline CDR1 reads MDHEN; CDR2 reads SYDVKM. The CDR3 nucleotides are TGTGCCAGCAGTTACACAGCTAACACTGAAGCTTTCTTT. Amino acids: CASSYTANTEAFF.